A single sample gave rise to the 21 T cell receptor beta chains below, sequenced in a study of shared clonotypes between healthy human individuals. Produced via immunoSEQ multiplex PCR; TCRdb's table is partial and in-frame only. This table holds around 2,000,000 clones, under 95% found once. Naive CD8 cells lacked CD45RO and underwent positive selection for CCR7, leaving out terminally differentiated effector memory CD45RA+ cells. Sample: naive CD8+ T cells from PBMCs. Receptor source: a man aged 18 to 30 in good health. Some clones in this sample may be carry-over from other donors' samples.

The chain recombines TRBV27 with TRBJ2-5; 9 positions match TRBD1. CDR3 length: 15 amino acids. CDR1 is MNHEY and CDR2 is SMNVEV in the germline V gene (reference sequence). Trimming cost V 3 bases and J 4 bases; bases outside gene matches: 6. The CDR3 loop reads CASSFTGGPGETQYF. CDR3 DNA sequence: TGTGCCAGCAGTTTCACAGGGGGCCCGGGAGAGACCCAGTACTTC.

The chain links TRBV28 to TRBJ1-5, with 8 bases aligning to TRBD1. CDR1 and CDR2 (germline): MDHEN, SYDVKM. The CDR3 extends over 15 amino acids. The V and J ends lost 7 bases and 3 bases, in that order; junction bases with no gene match: 8. CDR3 coding DNA: TGTGCCAGCAAAACCGGGACAGGTCACAATCAGCCCCAGCATTTT. Its translation is CASKTGTGHNQPQHF.

The rearrangement uses TRBV27 and TRBJ2-1, with D uncertain. V dropped 1 base and J dropped 6 bases, with 10 bases sitting between them. CDR1 MNHEY and CDR2 SMNVEV come from the germline V gene (reference sequence). The length of the CDR3 is 14 residues. DNA for the CDR3: TGTGCCAGCAGTTTATGGGGTCCCCCCAATGAGCAGTTCTTC. It is translated as CASSLWGPPNEQFF.

The chain couples TRBV27 to TRBJ2-7; 9 nucleotides match TRBD2. With V trimmed by 3 bases and J by 6 bases, 9 bases remained unmatched. The CDR3 has 15 residues. Germline V lookup: CDR1 MNHEY, CDR2 SMNVEV (reference sequence). The CDR3 DNA is TGTGCCAGCAGTTTCGGGTTAGCGGGAGATAGCGAGCAGTACTTC. This codes for CASSFGLAGDSEQYF.

This chain uses TRBV4-1 with TRBJ1-4, with 9 bases matching TRBD1. The CDR3 loop spans 15 amino acids. Trimming took 1 base from V and 6 from J; bases not matched to a gene: 3. Germline V gene sequence: CDR1 MGHRA, CDR2 YSYEKL. In DNA form, the CDR3 reads TGCGCCAGCAGCCAAGTACAGGGGGCTTATGAAAAACTGTTTTTT. This codes for CASSQVQGAYEKLFF.

In its sample, this clone was seen a few times. This CDR3 is also generated by other DNA sequences in the sample. V gene TRBV9 combines with J gene TRBJ1-2; 10 bases line up with TRBD1. Germline trimming cut 3 bases from V and 5 bases from J; bases unmatched to any gene: 4. The CDR3 covers 14 residues. Germline CDR1 reads SGDLS; CDR2 reads YYNGEE. The CDR3 DNA reads as TGTGCCAGCAGCGCCCGGGACAGGGGTTATGGCTACACCTTC. This encodes CASSARDRGYGYTF.

The genes are TRBV5-4 and TRBJ2-3; 9 nucleotides line up with TRBD2. The CDR3 covers 19 residues. V lost 3 bases and J lost 0; bases outside the gene matches: 14. Per the germline V gene, CDR1 is SGHNT and CDR2 is YYREEE (reference sequence). CDR3 residues: CASSWGSGLAETSTDTQYF. The DNA of the CDR3 is TGTGCCAGCAGCTGGGGATCGGGACTAGCAGAGACTAGCACAGATACGCAGTATTTT.

The chain's CDR3 is CASSEEDRGRVGYTF. The CDR3 DNA is TGTGCCAGCAGTGAGGAGGACAGGGGGCGAGTTGGCTACACCTTC. The chain is built from TRBV2 and TRBJ1-2; 11 nucleotides agree with TRBD1. Germline CDR1 SNHLY, CDR2 FYNNEI. The CDR3 length is 15 residues. Unmatched junction bases numbered 7, after V lost 3 bases and J lost 7 bases.

V gene TRBV9 combines with J gene TRBJ2-7; D remains ambiguous. Looked up from germline, CDR1 is SGDLS and CDR2 is YYNGEE. V lost 4 bases and J lost 3, with 20 bases in between. The CDR3 is 16 amino acids. CDR3 in DNA: TGTGCCAGCAGCCCCCATAGGGCCCGAAGGGACTACGAGCAGTACTTC. It encodes CASSPHRARRDYEQYF.

About this clone: The sample holds other DNA sequences that translate to the same CDR3. The J gene is TRBJ1-2, the V gene TRBV27; the match to TRBD1 covers 8 bases. The germline V gene has CDR1 MNHEY and CDR2 SMNVEV (reference sequence). This CDR3 has 13 residues. After removal of 2 bases from V and 5 bases from J, the junction contained 1 base not matched to a gene. The CDR3 sequence is CASSLNRGYGYTF. In DNA, the CDR3 is TGTGCCAGCAGTTTAAACAGGGGGTATGGCTACACCTTC.

The chain uses TRBV29-1 and TRBJ2-2, with 10 nucleotides matching TRBD1. The V gene's germline CDR1 is SQVTM and CDR2 ANQGSEA. The CDR3 extends over 15 amino acids. V gave up 5 bases and J gave up 6 bases; unmatched junction bases: 9. The CDR3 protein is CSVTPGTGEAGELFF. The CDR3 coding sequence is TGCAGCGTTACCCCCGGGACAGGGGAGGCCGGGGAGCTGTTTTTT.

J is TRBJ1-2 and V is TRBV11-1, with unresolved D. CDR1 is SGHAT, CDR2 FQDESV, per germline (reference sequence). The CDR3 totals 12 residues. Trimming stripped 1 base from V and 6 bases from J, with 6 bases between. This CDR3 reads CASSLDGNGYTF. The DNA of the CDR3 is TGTGCCAGCAGCTTAGACGGGAATGGCTACACCTTC.

In regard to this clone: Other DNA sequences in this sample translate to the same CDR3. The V and J genes are TRBV27 and TRBJ2-7, with D hard to call. Trimming removed 4 bases at V and 2 bases at J, with 3 bases between. The CDR3 extends over 11 amino acids. Germline-derived CDR1 and CDR2 are MNHEY and SMNVEV (reference sequence). The CDR3 region has the DNA TGTGCCAGCAGTTCGACCTACGAGCAGTACTTC. Amino acids: CASSSTYEQYF.

The chain carries TRBV27 and TRBJ2-5; 8 positions match TRBD1. The J call is doubtful: the DNA matches TRBJ2-7 better. The CDR3 covers 17 residues. Germline CDR1 reads MNHEY; CDR2 reads SMNVEV (reference sequence). The CDR3 nucleotides are TGTGCCAGCAGGGGCGCTGGAAGGCGCAGGGGGCTTTACGAGCAGTACTTC. Protein product: CASRGAGRRRGLYEQYF.

The chain couples TRBV7-8 to TRBJ1-1; D may be TRBD1 (6 bases). The germline V gene encodes CDR1 SGHVS and CDR2 FQNEAQ. V gave up 5 bases and J gave up 1 base, with 14 bases separating them. This CDR3 comprises 15 residues. CDR3 in DNA: TGTGCCAGCAGCCGACCACAGGGCTCGAACACTGAAGCTTTCTTT. It is translated as CASSRPQGSNTEAFF.

The gene calls are TRBV6-1 and TRBJ1-1; D is unresolved. V was shortened by 2 bases and J by 7 bases, with 17 bases between the two germline ends. The CDR3 extends over 15 amino acids. Germline CDR1 reads MNHNS; CDR2 reads SASEGT. The CDR3 loop reads CASSEYPLASGEAFF. The CDR3, as DNA: TGTGCCAGCAGTGAATATCCACTAGCCTCTGGTGAAGCTTTCTTT.

J is TRBJ1-5 and V is TRBV7-2; a possible D gene is TRBD1 (6 bases). Germline assignment: CDR1 SGHTA and CDR2 FQGNSA. Trimming took 5 bases from V and 7 from J, leaving 9 bases between them. This CDR3 region has 12 residues. The CDR3 region has the DNA TGTGCCAGCAGCACCGGGGGCCAGCCCCAGCATTTT. Its protein product is CASSTGGQPQHF.

This chain links TRBV28 with TRBJ2-7, with 8 bases matching TRBD1. V shed 6 bases and J 5 bases; nucleotides not matched to a gene: 15. The CDR3 sequence is 16 residues long. Germline loops: CDR1 MDHEN, CDR2 SYDVKM. The CDR3 region is CASSLMVTGEIDEQYF. The CDR3, as DNA: TGTGCCAGCAGCCTGATGGTGACAGGGGAGATCGACGAGCAGTACTTC.

In this sample, this clone turned up once. The chain combines TRBV6-1 with TRBJ2-7; weak D call: TRBD2 (6 bases). V was pared by 5 bases and J by 4 bases, with 18 bases between. CDR3 size: 15 residues. CDR1 and CDR2 from the germline V gene are MNHNS and SASEGT. The CDR3 loop is CASSQTRLAGYEQYF. The CDR3 nucleotides are TGTGCCAGCAGTCAGACTAGGCTTGCGGGATACGAGCAGTACTTC.

V is TRBV6-1 and J is TRBJ1-5; a weak D match, TRBD1 (5 bases). Between the trimmed V and J ends, which lost 6 bases and 0 bases, there was a span of 9 bases. The germline V gene has CDR1 MNHNS and CDR2 SASEGT. The CDR3 has 14 amino acids. CDR3 sequence (DNA): TGTGCCAGCAGACTCAGGGTTAGCAATCAGCCCCAGCATTTT. Its translation is CASRLRVSNQPQHF.

This chain links TRBV28 with TRBJ1-5, with D hard to call. The CDR3 runs 13 residues. Germline V gives CDR1 MDHEN, CDR2 SYDVKM. V lost 10 bases and J lost 3, with 13 bases in between. CDR3: CATHPRHNQPQHF. CDR3 DNA sequence: TGTGCCACCCACCCCAGACACAATCAGCCCCAGCATTTT.